Sequencing of this T cell receptor (beta chain) was carried out in a study of T cell responses to AZD1222 COVID-19 vaccine. General study results and limits: Reports indicate that nearly half of spike-specific TCRs are directed at unmutated variant regions. After the peak T cell response, and only then, were repertoires sampled. Clonal diversity may have been underestimated, and the donors were mostly white British, with more females than males. The study found vaccine-associated CD4 TCRs spanning spike, dominant at 160-218 and 743-854.

For this clone: The antigen is unknown.

Produced via immunoSEQ multiplex PCR; TCRdb's table is partial and in-frame only. Of over 200,000 clones listed, approximately 94% are singletons. Germline-derived CDR1 and CDR2 are SNHLY and FYNNEI. This CDR3 spans 12 amino acids. Trimming at V came to 7 bases and at J to 8 bases, leaving 7 bases not matched to a gene. This receptor was obtained from an adult who received the MenACWY meningococcal vaccine as a control. Specimen: peripheral blood, collected 28 days after the second dose of the MenACWY control vaccine. V gene TRBV2 combines with J gene TRBJ1-2; 7 positions agree with TRBD1. The chain's CDR3 is CASTDRVAGYTF. The DNA of the CDR3 is TGTGCCAGCACCGACAGGGTGGCCGGCTACACCTTC. The complete variable domain, with remaining parts taken from reference TRBV2 and TRBJ1-2, reads EPEVTQTPSHQVTQMGQEVILRCVPISNHLYFYWYRQILGQKVEFLVSFYNNEISEKSEIFDDQFSVERPDGSNFTLKIRSTKLEDSAMYFCASTDRVAGYTFGSGTRLTVV.